These 11 T cell receptor beta chains originate from one sample sequenced in a study of post-analysis software for immune sequencing data. The study's findings and limits: Five or six TRBV segments, TRBV5-6, TRBV5-1 and TRBV20-1 among them, were found more frequent in patients than controls.

Libraries were made from TCR beta cDNA, and they carried unique molecular identifiers. A single record per CDR3 protein comes from TCRdb applying MiXCR to the PCR reads. The profile covers over 150,000 distinct CDR3 sequences, with 30% appearing a single time and 1.5% taken by the ten largest. For these TCRs, the target antigens are not known. Sequenced sample: blood. These receptors all stem from a girl under 18 with multiple sclerosis.

As to this clonotype: This could be a read error, since a much larger clone is one nucleotide away. The chain has TRBV4-1 and TRBJ2-7; the match to TRBD2 covers 11 bases. The ends lost 0 bases at V and 7 bases at J; junction bases unmatched: 17. There are 19 residues in the CDR3. From germline, CDR1 is MGHRA and CDR2 YSYEKL. CDR3 protein: CASSQDVVAGGILYNEQYF. The CDR3 nucleotides read TGCGCCAGCAGCCAAGATGTGGTAGCGGGAGGGATCTTGTACAATGAGCAGTACTTC.

V usage is TRBV11-2 and J usage is TRBJ2-3; 7 bases match TRBD2. V lost 8 bases and J lost 3; bases outside the gene matches: 5. Germline V gene lookup returns CDR1 SGHAT and CDR2 FQNNGV. This CDR3 contains 13 residues. CDR3 DNA sequence: TGTGCCAGCGGCCCGGGGGGTACAGATACGCAGTATTTT. This sequence encodes CASGPGGTDTQYF.

A remark on this clonotype: Being one base from a much bigger clone, this may be a read error. The V call is TRBV4-2, the J call TRBJ2-1; D not certain. The DNA matches TRBJ2-7 better at its end, which makes the J call doubtful. Germline V gives CDR1 LGHNA, CDR2 YNFKEQ. The length of the CDR3 is 15 residues. The CDR3 loop is CASSQDQDSYNEQYF. The CDR3 DNA reads as TGTGCCAGCAGCCAAGATCAGGATTCCTACAATGAGCAGTACTTC.

Concerning this clonotype itself: A read error is possible here, since a much larger clone lies one base away. This rearrangement joins TRBV18 to TRBJ2-3, with D possibly matching TRBD2 (5 bases). V was trimmed by 3 bases and J by 0 bases, leaving 13 bases between them. Germline V gene sequence: CDR1 KGHSH, CDR2 LQKENI. The CDR3 length is 16 residues. The CDR3 nucleotides read TGTGCCAGCTCACCGCCCGGGGAGCCTAGCACAGATACGCAGTATTTT. Protein product: CASSPPGEPSTDTQYF.

This clonotype was counted between two and nine times. The chain combines TRBV20-1 with TRBJ2-3; perhaps TRBD1 as D (6 bases). In germline, CDR1 is DFQATT, CDR2 SNEGSKA (reference sequence). V lost 4 bases and J 1 base, leaving 12 bases between the germline ends. CDR3 length: 14 residues. CDR3 in DNA: TGCAGTGCTATCTCGGCAGGGGGCACAGATACGCAGTATTTT. This gives the protein CSAISAGGTDTQYF.

The V call is TRBV7-9, the J call TRBJ1-5, with unresolved D. Trimming left V 5 bases short and J 2 bases short, with 10 bases between. CDR1 is SEHNR, CDR2 FQNEAQ, per germline (reference sequence). This CDR3 spans 14 amino acids. This chain's CDR3 is CASSPGFGNQPQHF. CDR3 nucleotide sequence: TGTGCCAGCAGCCCAGGTTTTGGCAATCAGCCCCAGCATTTT. Full variable domain (rest looked up from reference TRBV7-9 and TRBJ1-5): DTGVSQNPRHKITKRGQNVTFRCDPISEHNRLYWYRQTLGQGPEFLTYFQNEAQLEKSRLLSDRFSAERPKGSFSTLEIQRTEQGDSAMYLCASSPGFGNQPQHFGDGTRLSIL.

This clonotype was seen a handful of times. This chain links TRBV29-1 with TRBJ1-1; D is possibly TRBD1 (5 bases). The CDR3 covers 12 residues. The V end was cut by 7 bases, the J end by 3 bases, with 12 bases between. From germline, CDR1 is SQVTM and CDR2 ANQGSEA. The CDR3 nucleotides are TGCAGCGGTTCAGGGAGGGACACTGAAGCTTTCTTT. Translated, it gives CSGSGRDTEAFF.

To note about this clonotype: This may be a read error: a much more frequent sequence differs by one nucleotide. The chain carries TRBV7-3 and TRBJ2-3, with 11 bases that match TRBD2. The J segment lost 5 bases and the V segment lost 1 base, leaving 17 bases of the junction unmatched. Germline V gives CDR1 SGHTA, CDR2 FQGTGA. The CDR3 consists of 20 residues. The chain's CDR3 is CASSLSLAGGPYSQRDTQYF. The CDR3 DNA reads as TGTGCCAGCAGCTTAAGTTTAGCGGGAGGGCCTTACTCTCAGCGAGATACGCAGTATTTT. The entire variable domain, with the rest obtained from reference TRBV7-3 and TRBJ2-3, is as follows: GAGVSQTPSNKVTEKGKYVELRCDPISGHTALYWYRQSLGQGPEFLIYFQGTGAADDSGLPNDRFFAVRPEGSVSTLKIQRTERGDSAVYLCASSLSLAGGPYSQRDTQYFGPGTRLTVL.

The table lists this clonotype with a few counts. This chain joins TRBV7-8 and TRBJ2-7; tentatively, D is TRBD1 or TRBD2 (6 bases each). The CDR3 has 15 amino acids. V was trimmed by 9 bases and J by 4 bases, leaving 22 bases between them. Germline V gives CDR1 SGHVS, CDR2 FQNEAQ. CDR3 in DNA: TGTGCCAGTCGAAGGGGGGAAAGCGCGCGGTACGAGCAGTACTTC. Its protein product is CASRRGESARYEQYF.

This sequence joins TRBV6-6 and TRBJ1-2, with 9 bases lining up with TRBD1. The CDR3 runs 15 residues. Trimming took 6 bases from V and 6 from J; bases not matched to a gene: 11. Germline lookup yields CDR1 MNHNY and CDR2 SVGAGI (reference sequence). The CDR3 reads CASRGQGWSFDGYTF. CDR3 nucleotide sequence: TGTGCCAGCAGGGGACAGGGATGGTCTTTTGATGGCTACACCTTC.

This clonotype was detected only once. The V call is TRBV7-8, the J call TRBJ2-4, with D possibly being TRBD1 (6 bases). V was shortened by 8 bases and J by 2 bases, with 13 bases between the two germline ends. In germline, CDR1 is SGHVS, CDR2 FQNEAQ. The CDR3 runs to 14 residues. CDR3: CASSIGGSKNIQYF. CDR3 coding DNA: TGTGCCAGCTCAATAGGGGGTTCCAAAAACATTCAGTACTTC.